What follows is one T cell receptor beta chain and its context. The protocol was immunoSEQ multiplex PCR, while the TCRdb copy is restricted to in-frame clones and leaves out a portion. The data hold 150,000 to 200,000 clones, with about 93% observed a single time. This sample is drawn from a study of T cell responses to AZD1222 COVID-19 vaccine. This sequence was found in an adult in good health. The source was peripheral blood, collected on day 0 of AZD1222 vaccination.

The CDR3: CASSNGGPSYEQYF. In DNA, the CDR3 is TGTGCCAGTAGTAATGGAGGGCCCTCCTACGAGCAGTACTTC. The V gene is TRBV19, the J gene TRBJ2-7, with D perhaps TRBD2 (6 bases). V was pared by 4 bases and J by 0 bases, with 10 bases between. The germline V gene has CDR1 LNHDA and CDR2 SQIVND (reference sequence). The CDR3 is 14 residues long.